This T cell receptor (beta chain) was recorded in a study of long-term antiretroviral therapy in people with HIV. J gave up 8 bases and V 4 bases, and 7 bases lay outside the gene matches. The CDR3 has 14 amino acids. Per germline, CDR1 SEHNR and CDR2 FQNEAQ (reference sequence). This clone was recorded once. With survey level as its setting, the immunoSEQ assay was v3.0. Sequencing used immunoSEQ multiplex PCR; TCRdb keeps in-frame clones, though not all of them. In the table there are some 30,000 clones, roughly 92% of which are singletons. This material consisted of unsorted PBMCs, taken 3.1 years after starting antiretroviral therapy. This receptor was obtained from a man between 18 and 35 years old with HIV. The rearrangement joins TRBV7-9 to TRBJ2-1; 8 bases are shared with TRBD1. CDR3 in amino acids: CASSSPGQDDEQFF. CDR3 bases: TGTGCCAGCAGCTCCCCGGGACAGGACGATGAGCAGTTCTTC.